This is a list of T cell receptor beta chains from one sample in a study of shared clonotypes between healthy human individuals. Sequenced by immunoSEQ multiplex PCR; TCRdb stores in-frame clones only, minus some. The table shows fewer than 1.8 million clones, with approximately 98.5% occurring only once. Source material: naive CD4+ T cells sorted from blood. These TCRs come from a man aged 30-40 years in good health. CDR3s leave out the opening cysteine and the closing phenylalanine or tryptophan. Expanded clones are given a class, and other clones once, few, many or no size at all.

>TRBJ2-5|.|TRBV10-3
AISDSRETQY
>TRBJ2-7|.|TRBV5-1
ASSLGQNAYEQY
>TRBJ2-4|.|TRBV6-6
ASGQISQNIQY
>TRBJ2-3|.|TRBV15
AARDGRRTGDTQY
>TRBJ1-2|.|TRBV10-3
AIFRENYGYT
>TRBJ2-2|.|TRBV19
ASSSGTLNTGELF
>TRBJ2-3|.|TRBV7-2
ASSLVGLPDTQY
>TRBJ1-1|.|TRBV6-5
ASSYSRAGTRTEAF
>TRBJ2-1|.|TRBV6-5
ASSSTGYDEQF
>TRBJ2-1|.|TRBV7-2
ASSLTSGEQF
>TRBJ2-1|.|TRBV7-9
ASSLLAGVSYNEQF
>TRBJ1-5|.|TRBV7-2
ASSLGSGQGQPQH
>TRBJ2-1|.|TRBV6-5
ASSYQKVKAEQF
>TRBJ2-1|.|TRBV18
ASSPGQSNEQF
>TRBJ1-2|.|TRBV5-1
ASSLEGQYGYT
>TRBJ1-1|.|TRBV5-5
ASSLSSSTEAF
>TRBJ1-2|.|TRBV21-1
AIPYRDSHQRGYGYT
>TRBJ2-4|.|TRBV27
ASSLGGGGRTKNIQY
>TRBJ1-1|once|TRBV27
ASKVGRKNTEAF
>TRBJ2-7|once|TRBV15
ATSWGKAYEQY